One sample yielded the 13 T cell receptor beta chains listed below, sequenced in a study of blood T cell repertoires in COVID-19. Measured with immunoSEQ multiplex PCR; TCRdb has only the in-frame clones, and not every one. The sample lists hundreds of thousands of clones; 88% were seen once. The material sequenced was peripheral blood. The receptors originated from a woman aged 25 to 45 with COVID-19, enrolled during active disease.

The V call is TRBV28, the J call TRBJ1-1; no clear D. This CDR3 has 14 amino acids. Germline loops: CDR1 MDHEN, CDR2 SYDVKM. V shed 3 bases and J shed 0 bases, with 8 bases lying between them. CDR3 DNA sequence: TGTGCCAGCAGTTTCTCTCGGTTGAACACTGAAGCTTTCTTT. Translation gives CASSFSRLNTEAFF.

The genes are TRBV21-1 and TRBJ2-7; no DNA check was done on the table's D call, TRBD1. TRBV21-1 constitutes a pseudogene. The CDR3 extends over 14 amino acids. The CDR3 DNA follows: TGTGCCAGCAGGAGACAGGGAAGCTCCTACGAGCAGTACTTC. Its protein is CASRRQGSSYEQYF.

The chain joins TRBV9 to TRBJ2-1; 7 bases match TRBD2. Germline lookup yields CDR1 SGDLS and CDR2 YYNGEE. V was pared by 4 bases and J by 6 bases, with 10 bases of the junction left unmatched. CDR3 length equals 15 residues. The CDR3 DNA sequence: TGTGCCAGCAGCCCCGGGACTAAAGTTAGCAATGAGCAGTTCTTC. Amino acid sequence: CASSPGTKVSNEQFF.

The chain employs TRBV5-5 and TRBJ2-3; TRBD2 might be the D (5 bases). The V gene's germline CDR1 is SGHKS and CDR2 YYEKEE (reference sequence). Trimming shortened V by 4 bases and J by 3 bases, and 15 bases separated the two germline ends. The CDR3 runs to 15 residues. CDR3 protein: CASSRNPRGTDTQYF. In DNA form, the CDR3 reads TGTGCCAGCAGCCGCAACCCCCGGGGAACAGATACGCAGTATTTT.

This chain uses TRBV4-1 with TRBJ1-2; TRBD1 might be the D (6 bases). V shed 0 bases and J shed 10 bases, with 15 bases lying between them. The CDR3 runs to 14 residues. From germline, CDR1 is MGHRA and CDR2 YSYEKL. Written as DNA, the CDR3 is TGCGCCAGCAGCCAAGATCTGAGGGACACCTTCTACACCTTC. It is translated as CASSQDLRDTFYTF.

The CDR3: CASSLDTNTGELFF. The CDR3 coding sequence is TGCGCCAGCAGCTTGGACACGAACACCGGGGAGCTGTTTTTT. The V call is TRBV5-1, the J call TRBJ2-2, with D unresolved. CDR3 length equals 14 residues. Trimming removed 0 bases from V and 0 bases from J, with 3 bases in between. Germline V gene lookup returns CDR1 SGHRS and CDR2 YFSETQ.

The CDR3, as DNA: TGTGCCAGCAGCTTTACCCGGGGCGGGGGCGATGAGCAGTTCTTC. Amino acid sequence: CASSFTRGGGDEQFF. V is TRBV11-2 and J is TRBJ2-1; TRBD2 might be the D (7 bases). Deletions cut 3 bases from V and 8 bases from J, with 17 bases between. There are 15 residues in the CDR3. The V gene's germline CDR1 is SGHAT and CDR2 FQNNGV.

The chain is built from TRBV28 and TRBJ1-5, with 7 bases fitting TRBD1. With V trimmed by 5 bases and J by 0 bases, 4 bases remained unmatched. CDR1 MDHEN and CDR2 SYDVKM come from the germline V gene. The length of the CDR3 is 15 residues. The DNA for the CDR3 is TGTGCCAGCAGTACGGGACAGAATAGCAATCAGCCCCAGCATTTT. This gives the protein CASSTGQNSNQPQHF.

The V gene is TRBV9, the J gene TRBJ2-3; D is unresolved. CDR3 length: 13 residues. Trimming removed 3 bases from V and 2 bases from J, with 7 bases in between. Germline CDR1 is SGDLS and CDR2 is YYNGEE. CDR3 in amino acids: CASSGTDTDTQYF. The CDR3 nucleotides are TGTGCCAGCAGCGGAACAGACACAGATACGCAGTATTTT.

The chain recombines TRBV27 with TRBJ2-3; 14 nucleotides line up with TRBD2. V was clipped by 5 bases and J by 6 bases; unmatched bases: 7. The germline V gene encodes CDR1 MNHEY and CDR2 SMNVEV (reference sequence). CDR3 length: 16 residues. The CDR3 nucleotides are TGTGCCAGCAGTAAGACTAGCGGGAGGGCCCCGGATACGCAGTATTTT. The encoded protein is CASSKTSGRAPDTQYF.

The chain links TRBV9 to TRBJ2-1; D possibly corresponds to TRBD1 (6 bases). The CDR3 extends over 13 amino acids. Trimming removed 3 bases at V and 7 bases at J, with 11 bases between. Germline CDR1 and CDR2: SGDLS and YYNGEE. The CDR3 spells CASSAVQGNEQFF. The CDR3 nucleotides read TGTGCCAGCAGCGCTGTACAGGGAAATGAGCAGTTCTTC.

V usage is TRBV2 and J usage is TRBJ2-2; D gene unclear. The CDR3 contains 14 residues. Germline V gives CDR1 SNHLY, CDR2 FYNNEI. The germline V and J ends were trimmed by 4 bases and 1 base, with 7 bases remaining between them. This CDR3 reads CASSGLLNTGELFF. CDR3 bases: TGTGCCAGCAGTGGGCTCCTGAACACCGGGGAGCTGTTTTTT.

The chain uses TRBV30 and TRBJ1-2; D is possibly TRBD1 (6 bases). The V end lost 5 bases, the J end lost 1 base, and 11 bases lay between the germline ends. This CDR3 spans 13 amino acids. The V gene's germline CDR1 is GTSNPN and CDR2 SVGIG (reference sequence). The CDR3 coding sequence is TGTGCCTGGGGACAGAACCGTAACTATGGCTACACCTTC. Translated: CAWGQNRNYGYTF.